The rows below give T cell receptor beta chains drawn from one sample of a study of T-cell reconstitution after alpha-beta-depleted transplantation in children. TCRdb re-analysed the PCR reads in MiXCR, keeping a single row per CDR3 protein. This repertoire shows about 460,000 distinct CDR3 sequences, over 9.5% found once; its top ten account for 2%. The input for sequencing was PBMCs, taken before TCRalphabeta/CD19-depleted stem cell transplant. The receptors were sampled from a child under 10 years old with inherited bone marrow failure, due to receive a stem cell transplant. Each CDR3 is given with its conserved first and last residue. D genes are given only for firm matches. Size values are once, few and many counts, or a class for expanded clones, and some rows have none.

v_gene,d_gene,j_gene,abundance,CDR3nt,CDR3aa
TRBV18,NA,TRBJ2-5,many,TGTGCCAGCTCACCAGTCCAAGAGACCCAGTACTTC,CASSPVQETQYF
TRBV4-3,NA,TRBJ2-5,many,TGCGCCAGCAGTCGACTCACGACTAGAAGAGAGACCCAGTACTTC,CASSRLTTRRETQYF
TRBV29-1,NA,TRBJ1-4,NA,TGCAGCGTTGAAGTCGGTGGGGGTGATCGTGAAAAACTGTTTTTT,CSVEVGGGDREKLFF
TRBV27,NA,TRBJ1-2,few,TGTGCCAGCAGTTCTCCTGTTGTGGGCGGCTACACCTTC,CASSSPVVGGYTF
TRBV7-2,NA,TRBJ1-5,many,TGTGCCAGCAGCTCTACCTTGGGGTTCAGCAATCAGCCCCAGCATTTT,CASSSTLGFSNQPQHF
TRBV4-1,NA,TRBJ2-1,many,TGCGCCAGCAGCCAAGATCCAGGGGAGGAGTCCTACAATGAGCAGTTCTTC,CASSQDPGEESYNEQFF
TRBV6-5,NA,TRBJ1-3,many,TGTGCCAGCAGGCCCCAGGGTTTCAGGTCTGGAAACACCATATATTTT,CASRPQGFRSGNTIYF
TRBV29-1,TRBD1,TRBJ2-6,many,TGCAGCGTTAAGACAGGGTCTGGGGCCAACGTCCTGACTTTC,CSVKTGSGANVLTF
TRBV12-3/TRBV12-4,TRBD2,TRBJ2-6,NA,TGTGCCAGCAGTTGGAGCGGGAGTTTCTCTGGGGCCAACGTCCTGACTTTC,CASSWSGSFSGANVLTF
TRBV7-9,NA,TRBJ1-2,NA,TGTGCCAGCATGCGTGGGGGGAACTATGGCTACACCTTC,CASMRGGNYGYTF
TRBV14,NA,TRBJ2-3,many,TGTGCCAGCAGCCTTCTGCCCACACTCACAGATACGCAGTATTTT,CASSLLPTLTDTQYF
TRBV20-1,TRBD2,TRBJ2-1,many,TGCAGTGCTCCGCGACTAGCGGGAGGAGTGTCCTACAATGAGCAGTTCTTC,CSAPRLAGGVSYNEQFF
TRBV29-1,NA,TRBJ2-1,many,TGCAGCGTTGAAAGGCCTTATAACTACAATGAGCAGTTCTTC,CSVERPYNYNEQFF
TRBV28,NA,TRBJ2-2,many,TGTGCCAGCAGTTTACCCCTCTACACCGGGGAGCTGTTTTTT,CASSLPLYTGELFF
TRBV24-1,NA,TRBJ2-1,NA,TGTGCCACCAGTGATTCCGGGGCTTACAATGAGCAGTTCTTC,CATSDSGAYNEQFF
TRBV6-2/TRBV6-3,NA,TRBJ2-3,many,TGTGCCACCACCCTAAACACAGATACGCAGTATTTT,CATTLNTDTQYF
TRBV4-1,NA,TRBJ2-1,many,TGCGCCAGCAGCCAAGAGCTTAGCGGAAGGGACAATGAGCAGTTCTTC,CASSQELSGRDNEQFF
TRBV27,NA,TRBJ2-1,many,TGTGCCAGCAGTTTCGGCGGGATGACTCTCTACAATGAGCAGTTCTTC,CASSFGGMTLYNEQFF
TRBV29-1,TRBD2,TRBJ2-3,NA,TGCAGCGTTGAACCCGAGACTAGCGGGAGGGCAGATACGCAGTATTTT,CSVEPETSGRADTQYF
TRBV20-1,NA,TRBJ1-6,few,TGCAGTGCTAGGGCCAATCCCAATTCACCCCTCCACTTT,CSARANPNSPLHF
TRBV5-1,TRBD1,TRBJ2-7,many,TGCGCCAGCAGCTGGGGGACAGGGGCGGCCGAGCAGTACTTC,CASSWGTGAAEQYF
TRBV12-3/TRBV12-4,NA,TRBJ2-2,few,TGTGCCAGCAGTTTGGTCGGGGTACCTTCCGGGGAGCTGTTTTTT,CASSLVGVPSGELFF
TRBV7-9,NA,TRBJ2-1,NA,TGTGCCAGCAGCTTAATCCGGGAGTATGAGCAGTTCTTC,CASSLIREYEQFF
TRBV30,TRBD1,TRBJ2-7,many,TGTGCCTGGACCGGTCTTTTCCCGGGACAGAAGTACGAGCAGTACTTC,CAWTGLFPGQKYEQYF
TRBV27,NA,TRBJ2-7,many,TGTGCCAGCCGAGATTTAGATTCCTACGAGCAGTACTTC,CASRDLDSYEQYF
TRBV6-2/TRBV6-3,TRBD2,TRBJ2-1,many,TGTGCCAGCTGGTATCCTAGCGGGAGTTACAATGAGCAGTTCTTC,CASWYPSGSYNEQFF
TRBV2,NA,TRBJ2-1,many,TGTGCCAGCAGGACACGTCAAAAAGGCAATGAGCAGTTCTTC,CASRTRQKGNEQFF
TRBV4-3,TRBD2,TRBJ2-1,many,TGCGCCAGCAGCCAAGAGCCAGGCCGGGGACTAGCCGTCAATGAGCAGTTCTTC,CASSQEPGRGLAVNEQFF
TRBV12-3/TRBV12-4,NA,TRBJ2-1,many,TGTGCCAGCAGTCCCACGACTAGATACAATGAGCAGTTCTTC,CASSPTTRYNEQFF
TRBV6-2/TRBV6-3,NA,TRBJ1-2,NA,TGTGCCAGCAGTCAGGTCCCCGCTTTCGGCTACACCTTC,CASSQVPAFGYTF
TRBV3-1,NA,TRBJ1-2,many,TGTGCCAGCAGCCAAGCCGGGGACGGCTACACCTTC,CASSQAGDGYTF
TRBV27,NA,TRBJ2-3,many,TGTGCCAGCAGTTTAATCGGGATCGTCACAGATACGCAGTATTTT,CASSLIGIVTDTQYF
TRBV19,TRBD1,TRBJ2-1,NA,TGTGCCAGTAGTATAGAAGGACAGGGACCTTACTACAATGAGCAGTTCTTC,CASSIEGQGPYYNEQFF
TRBV3-1,TRBD2,TRBJ2-7,NA,TGTGCCAGCAGCCATCCCAGACTAGCGGGGCGTACCTACGAGCAGTACTTC,CASSHPRLAGRTYEQYF
TRBV5-1,NA,TRBJ2-7,NA,TGCGCCAGCAGCTTGCATTCTTGGGATGTCCCAGGGAAATACGAGCAGTACTTC,CASSLHSWDVPGKYEQYF
TRBV5-4,TRBD2,TRBJ2-3,NA,TGTGCCAGCAGCCTGGGGCGGGAGCTCACAGATACGCAGTATTTT,CASSLGRELTDTQYF
TRBV7-9,NA,TRBJ1-2,many,TGTGCCAGCAGCCCCGGACGGGGGGTAAGGGGCTACACCTTC,CASSPGRGVRGYTF
TRBV2,NA,TRBJ2-2,many,TGTGCCAGCTCGAAGACTACGAACACCGGGGAGCTGTTTTTT,CASSKTTNTGELFF
TRBV20-1,NA,TRBJ1-2,many,TGCAGTGCTAAACAGGGCTTAAGTGGCTACACCTTC,CSAKQGLSGYTF
TRBV7-9,NA,TRBJ2-1,few,TGTGCCAGCAGCTTAGGGTTGGGTGATGAGCAGTTCTTC,CASSLGLGDEQFF
TRBV5-1,TRBD2,TRBJ2-3,many,TGCGCCAGCGGACGAGGGACTAGCGGAGATACGCAGTATTTT,CASGRGTSGDTQYF